This T cell receptor beta chain was sequenced in a study of chemoradiotherapy in HPV16-positive cancers. Study as a whole: Candidate HPV-specific clones and shared TCR motifs came from a couple of HPV16-positive patients.

Libraries were prepared by immunoSEQ multiplex PCR; TCRdb keeps only in-frame clonotypes and omits some of them. Of about 35,000 clones listed, approximately 92% were seen once; the top ten hold under 4%. Notes on the study in general: Candidate HPV-specific clones and E7-related TCR motifs grew in tumor during treatment. In HPV16-positive patients, HPV-responsive T-cell expansion tracked better recurrence-free survival.

For this clone: Its antigen remains unknown.

This CDR3 contains 14 residues. In germline, CDR1 is SGDLS, CDR2 YYNGEE. V lost 5 bases and J lost 2, with 13 bases in between. The clonotype originates from a human donor with HPV-associated anogenital cancer. The rearrangement links TRBV9 to TRBJ1-1, with D unclear. Sequencing used blood, obtained from a patient who underwent chemoradiotherapy. CDR3: CASSDGVYNTEAFF. CDR3 coding DNA: TGTGCCAGCAGTGACGGGGTTTACAACACTGAAGCTTTCTTT.